Each of the 8 T cell receptor beta chains below was sequenced from the same sample in a study of blood T cells in healthy people across ages. Then a second PCR, running roughly 7 to 11 cycles, was carried out with a sample-barcoded 5' primer and a J-beta primer mix. In TCRdb, the 5' RACE reads were re-called with MiXCR into one record per CDR3 protein. The table has roughly 1,500,000 distinct CDR3 sequences, 30% to 35% seen once. The sequencing sample was made of blood. The receptors stem from a woman in her twenties or thirties in good health.

The chain couples TRBV7-9 to TRBJ2-2; 7 nucleotides align to TRBD2. This CDR3 has 14 residues. CDR1 is SEHNR and CDR2 is FQNEAQ in the germline V gene (reference sequence). The J segment lost 1 base and the V segment lost 7 bases, leaving 3 bases of the junction unmatched. The CDR3 here is CASKGLQNTGELFF. CDR3 nucleotide sequence: TGTGCCAGCAAGGGACTACAGAACACCGGGGAGCTGTTTTTT.

On this clonotype itself: A read error may be the cause here, since a much bigger clone is one base away. CDR3: CASSQAWEQFF. The DNA of the CDR3 is TGTGCCAGCAGCCAAGCGTGGGAGCAGTTCTTC. The chain uses TRBV14 and TRBJ2-1; D ambiguous. Germline lookup yields CDR1 SGHDN and CDR2 FVKESK. V lost 1 base to trimming and J lost 10 bases, with 5 bases between them. The length of the CDR3 is 11 residues.

A few counts support this clonotype. V is TRBV20-1 and J is TRBJ1-2; 11 bases align to TRBD1. This CDR3 spans 18 amino acids. Germline V gene data show CDR1 as DFQATT and CDR2 as SNEGSKA (reference sequence). J gave up 5 bases and V 5 bases, and 19 bases lay outside the gene matches. Written as DNA, the CDR3 is TGCAGTGCTCTTCCCCATATGATCGGGGACAGGGGGAGTTATGGCTACACCTTC. Protein sequence: CSALPHMIGDRGSYGYTF.

This clonotype has just a few counts. This chain joins TRBV9 and TRBJ2-1, with a weak D call TRBD2 (6 bases). There are 13 residues in the CDR3. Germline V CDR1 and CDR2: SGDLS, YYNGEE. With 0 bases removed from V and 7 bases from J, the gap between germline ends came to 8 bases. CDR3 bases: TGTGCCAGCAGCGTAGACGGGGGAAATGAGCAGTTCTTC. It encodes CASSVDGGNEQFF.

This clonotype has more than one count but fewer than ten. The rearrangement joins TRBV18 to TRBJ2-5; 13 positions agree with TRBD2. The J call is uncertain, as TRBJ2-7 better fits the DNA end. From germline, CDR1 is KGHSH and CDR2 LQKENI. The CDR3 runs to 20 residues. CDR3 DNA sequence: TGTGCCAGCTCAACGACTCCGGGACTAGCGGGATTAATACCGACCTACGAGCAGTACTTC. It yields the protein CASSTTPGLAGLIPTYEQYF.

The V gene is TRBV7-8, the J gene TRBJ2-4; TRBD1 aligns across 11 bases. The J call may be mistaken, given a closer DNA end match to TRBJ2-7. Germline V gene data show CDR1 as SGHVS and CDR2 as FQNEAQ. CDR3 length: 17 amino acids. The CDR3 is CASSLRPRDRGLYEQYF. The DNA for the CDR3 is TGTGCCAGCAGCCTAAGGCCCCGGGACAGGGGGTTATACGAGCAGTACTTC.

This chain connects TRBV2 to TRBJ2-2, with D perhaps assigned TRBD1 or TRBD2 (6 bases each). CDR1 is SNHLY, CDR2 FYNNEI, per germline. The V and J ends lost 6 bases and 2 bases respectively, with 13 bases between them. The CDR3 extends over 15 amino acids. The CDR3 is CASRGGLFNTGELFF. In DNA, the CDR3 is TGTGCCAGCAGGGGGGGCCTCTTCAACACCGGGGAGCTGTTTTTT. Variable domain in full (rest from reference TRBV2 and TRBJ2-2): EPEVTQTPSHQVTQMGQEVILRCVPISNHLYFYWYRQILGQKVEFLVSFYNNEISEKSEIFDDQFSVERPDGSNFTLKIRSTKLEDSAMYFCASRGGLFNTGELFFGEGSRLTVL.

The V gene is TRBV5-1, the J gene TRBJ2-7; D perhaps matches TRBD1 (6 bases). The CDR3 extends over 17 amino acids. V was clipped by 0 bases and J by 5 bases, with 21 bases between them. Germline V CDR1 and CDR2: SGHRS, YFSETQ. The CDR3 here is CASSLAPVGPEGDEQYF. The CDR3 DNA sequence: TGCGCCAGCAGCTTGGCCCCTGTGGGCCCAGAGGGGGACGAGCAGTACTTC.